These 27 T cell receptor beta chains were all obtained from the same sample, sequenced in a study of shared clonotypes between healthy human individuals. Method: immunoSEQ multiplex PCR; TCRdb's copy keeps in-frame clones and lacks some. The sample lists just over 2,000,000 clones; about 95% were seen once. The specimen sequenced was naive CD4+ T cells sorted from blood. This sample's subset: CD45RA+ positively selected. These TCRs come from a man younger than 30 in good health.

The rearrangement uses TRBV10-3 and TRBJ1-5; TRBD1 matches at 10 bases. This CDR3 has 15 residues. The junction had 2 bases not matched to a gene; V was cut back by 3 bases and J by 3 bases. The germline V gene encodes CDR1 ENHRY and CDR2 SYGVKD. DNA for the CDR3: TGTGCCATCAGTGACGGGACAGGGGACAATCAGCCCCAGCATTTT. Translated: CAISDGTGDNQPQHF.

The CDR3 coding sequence is TGTGCCAGCAGCATTACCACCGGGACAGCATTTTACCCCCTCCACTTT. Protein product: CASSITTGTAFYPLHF. This chain joins TRBV11-2 and TRBJ1-6; TRBD1 matches 7 bases. V lost 5 bases, J lost 13 bases, and 17 bases stayed unmatched. The CDR3 sequence is 16 residues long. CDR1 is SGHAT and CDR2 is FQNNGV in the germline V gene.

DNA for the CDR3: TGTGCCAGTAGTATGGGGGTTACCTACGAGCAGTACTTC. This gives the protein CASSMGVTYEQYF. V is TRBV19 and J is TRBJ2-7; D might be TRBD1 or TRBD2, each matching 5 bases. The V end was cut by 3 bases, the J end by 2 bases, with 8 bases between. In germline, CDR1 is LNHDA, CDR2 SQIVND (reference sequence). The CDR3 loop spans 13 amino acids.

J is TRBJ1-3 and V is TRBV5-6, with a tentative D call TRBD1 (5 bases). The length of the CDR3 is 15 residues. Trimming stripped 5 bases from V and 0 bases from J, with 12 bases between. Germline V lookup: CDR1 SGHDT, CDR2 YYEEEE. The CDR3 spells CASRPTDNSGNTIYF. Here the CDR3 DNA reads TGTGCCAGCAGGCCGACAGATAACTCTGGAAACACCATATATTTT.

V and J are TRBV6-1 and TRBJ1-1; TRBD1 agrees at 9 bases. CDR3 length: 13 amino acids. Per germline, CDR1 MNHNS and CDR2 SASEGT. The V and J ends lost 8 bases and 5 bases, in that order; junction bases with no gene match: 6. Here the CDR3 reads CASGTGWVTEAFF. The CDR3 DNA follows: TGTGCCAGCGGGACAGGGTGGGTTACTGAAGCTTTCTTT.

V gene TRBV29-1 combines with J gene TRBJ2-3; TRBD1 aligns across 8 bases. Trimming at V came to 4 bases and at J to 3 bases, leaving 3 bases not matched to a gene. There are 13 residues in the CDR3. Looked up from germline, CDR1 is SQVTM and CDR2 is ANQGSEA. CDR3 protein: CSVGTGRTDTQYF. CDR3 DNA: TGCAGCGTTGGGACAGGGAGGACAGATACGCAGTATTTT.

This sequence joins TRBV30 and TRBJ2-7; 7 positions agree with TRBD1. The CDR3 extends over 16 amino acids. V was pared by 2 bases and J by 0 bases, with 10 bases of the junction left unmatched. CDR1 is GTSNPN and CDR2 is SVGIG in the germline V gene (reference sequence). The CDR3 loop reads CAWSRFRTGSSYEQYF. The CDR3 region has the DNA TGTGCCTGGAGTCGCTTTCGGACAGGTAGCTCCTACGAGCAGTACTTC.

The CDR3 nucleotides are TGCGCCAGCAGCCCGGGACAGGGGTGGACTGAAGCTTTCTTT. Amino acids: CASSPGQGWTEAFF. J is TRBJ1-1 and V is TRBV5-1; 10 bases map to TRBD1. The CDR3 runs 14 residues. From germline, CDR1 is SGHRS and CDR2 YFSETQ. V dropped 4 bases and J dropped 5; count of bases not matched to a gene: 5. The whole variable domain, filled in from reference TRBV5-1 and TRBJ1-1, reads KAGVTQTPRYLIKTRGQQVTLSCSPISGHRSVSWYQQTPGQGLQFLFEYFSETQRNKGNFPGRFSGRQFSNSRSEMNVSTLELGDSALYLCASSPGQGWTEAFFGQGTRLTVV.

The CDR3 coding sequence is TGTGCCAGCAAGGAAGGAGGGTGGGCCGAAAAACTGTTTTTT. The encoded protein is CASKEGGWAEKLFF. The rearrangement links TRBV6-1 to TRBJ1-4; no clear D gene. CDR1 is MNHNS, CDR2 SASEGT, per germline. Trimming removed 7 bases from V and 8 bases from J, with 17 bases in between. The length of the CDR3 is 14 residues.

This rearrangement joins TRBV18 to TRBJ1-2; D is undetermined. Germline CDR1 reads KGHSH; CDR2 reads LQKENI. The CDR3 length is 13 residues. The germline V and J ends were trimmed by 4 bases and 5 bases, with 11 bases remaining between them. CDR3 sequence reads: CASSRGENYGYTF. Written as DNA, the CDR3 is TGTGCCAGCTCACGAGGCGAGAATTATGGCTACACCTTC.

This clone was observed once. Written as DNA, the CDR3 is TGCGCCAGCAGCGCGGGACTAGTACGTGATACGCAGTATTTT. Protein sequence: CASSAGLVRDTQYF. The gene calls are TRBV5-1 and TRBJ2-3, with TRBD2 identical over 8 bases. Germline V gene sequence: CDR1 SGHRS, CDR2 YFSETQ. The ends lost 4 bases at V and 6 bases at J; junction bases unmatched: 7. The CDR3 sequence is 14 residues long.

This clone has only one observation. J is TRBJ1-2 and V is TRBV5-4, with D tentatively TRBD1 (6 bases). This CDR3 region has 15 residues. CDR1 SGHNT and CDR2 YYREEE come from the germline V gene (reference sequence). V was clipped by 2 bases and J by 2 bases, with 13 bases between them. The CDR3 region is CASSFKDRPNYGYTF. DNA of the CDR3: TGTGCCAGCAGCTTCAAGGACAGACCCAACTATGGCTACACCTTC.

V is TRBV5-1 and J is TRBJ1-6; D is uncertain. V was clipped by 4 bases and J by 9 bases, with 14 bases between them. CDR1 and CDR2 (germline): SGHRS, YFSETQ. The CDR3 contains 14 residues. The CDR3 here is CASSVESFGSPLHF. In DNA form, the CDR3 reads TGCGCCAGCAGCGTGGAAAGTTTCGGTTCACCCCTCCACTTT.

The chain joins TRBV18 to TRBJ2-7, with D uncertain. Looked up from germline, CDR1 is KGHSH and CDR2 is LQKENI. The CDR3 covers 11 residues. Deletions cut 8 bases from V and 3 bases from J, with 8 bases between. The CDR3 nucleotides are TGTGCCAGCCGCGGTAGCTACGAGCAGTACTTC. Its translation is CASRGSYEQYF.

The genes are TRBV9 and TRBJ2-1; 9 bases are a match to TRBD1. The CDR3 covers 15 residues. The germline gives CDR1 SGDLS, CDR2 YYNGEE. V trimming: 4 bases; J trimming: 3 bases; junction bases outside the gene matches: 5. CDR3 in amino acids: CASSSTGGGYNEQFF. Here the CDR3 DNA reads TGTGCCAGCAGCTCCACAGGGGGCGGCTACAATGAGCAGTTCTTC.

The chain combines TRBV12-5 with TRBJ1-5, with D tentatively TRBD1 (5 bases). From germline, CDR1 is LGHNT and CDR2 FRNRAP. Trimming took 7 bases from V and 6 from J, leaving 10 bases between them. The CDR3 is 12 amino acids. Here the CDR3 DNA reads TGTGCTAGTGCCGTAGACAGTCAGCCCCAGCATTTT. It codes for CASAVDSQPQHF.

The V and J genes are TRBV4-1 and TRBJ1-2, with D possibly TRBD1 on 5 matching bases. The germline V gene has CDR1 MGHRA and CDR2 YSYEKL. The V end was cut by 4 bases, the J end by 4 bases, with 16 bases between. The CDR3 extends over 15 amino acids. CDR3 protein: CASSPVRGPVYGYTF. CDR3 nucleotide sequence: TGCGCCAGCAGCCCCGTGCGGGGCCCAGTCTATGGCTACACCTTC.

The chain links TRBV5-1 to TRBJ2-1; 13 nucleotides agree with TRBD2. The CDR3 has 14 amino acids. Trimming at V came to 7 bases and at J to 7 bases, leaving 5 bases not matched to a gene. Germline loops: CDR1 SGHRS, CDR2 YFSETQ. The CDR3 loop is CASGRTSGGNEQFF. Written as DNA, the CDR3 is TGCGCCAGCGGACGGACTAGCGGGGGTAATGAGCAGTTCTTC.

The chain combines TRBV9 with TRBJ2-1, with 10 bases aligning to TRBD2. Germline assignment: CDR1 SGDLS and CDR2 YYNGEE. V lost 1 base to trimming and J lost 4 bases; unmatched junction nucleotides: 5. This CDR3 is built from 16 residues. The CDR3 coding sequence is TGTGCCAGCAGCGTATCCCTAGCGGGAGCTTACAATGAGCAGTTCTTC. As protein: CASSVSLAGAYNEQFF.

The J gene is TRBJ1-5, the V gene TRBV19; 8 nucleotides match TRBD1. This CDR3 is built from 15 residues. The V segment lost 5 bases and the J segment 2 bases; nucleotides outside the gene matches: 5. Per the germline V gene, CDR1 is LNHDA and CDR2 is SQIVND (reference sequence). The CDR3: CASSDRGMGNQPQHF. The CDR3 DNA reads TGTGCCAGTAGTGACAGGGGAATGGGCAATCAGCCCCAGCATTTT.

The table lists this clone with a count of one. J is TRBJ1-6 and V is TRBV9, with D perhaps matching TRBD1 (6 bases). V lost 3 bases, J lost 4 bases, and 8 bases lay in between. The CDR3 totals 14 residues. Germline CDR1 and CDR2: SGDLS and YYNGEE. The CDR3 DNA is TGTGCCAGCAGCGGGGACAATTATAATTCACCCCTCCACTTT. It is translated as CASSGDNYNSPLHF.

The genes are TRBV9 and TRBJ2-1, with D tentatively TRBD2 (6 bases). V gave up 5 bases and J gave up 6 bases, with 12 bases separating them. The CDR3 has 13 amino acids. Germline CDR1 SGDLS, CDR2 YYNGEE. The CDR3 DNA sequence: TGTGCCAGCAGTAGACTAGTGGGCAATGAGCAGTTCTTC. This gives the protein CASSRLVGNEQFF.

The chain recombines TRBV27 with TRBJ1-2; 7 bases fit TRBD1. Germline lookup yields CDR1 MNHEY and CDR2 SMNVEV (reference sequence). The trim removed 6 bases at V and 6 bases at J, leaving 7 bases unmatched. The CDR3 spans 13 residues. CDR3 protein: CASSPDRDHGYTF. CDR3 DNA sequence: TGTGCCAGCAGCCCTGACAGGGATCATGGCTACACCTTC.

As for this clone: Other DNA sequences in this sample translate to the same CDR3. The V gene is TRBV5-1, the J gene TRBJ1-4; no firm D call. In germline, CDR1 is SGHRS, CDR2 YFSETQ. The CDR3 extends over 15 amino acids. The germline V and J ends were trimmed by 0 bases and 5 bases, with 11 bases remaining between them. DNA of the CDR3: TGCGCCAGCAGCTTGGAAGGGCGGGCAAATGAAAAACTGTTTTTT. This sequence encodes CASSLEGRANEKLFF.

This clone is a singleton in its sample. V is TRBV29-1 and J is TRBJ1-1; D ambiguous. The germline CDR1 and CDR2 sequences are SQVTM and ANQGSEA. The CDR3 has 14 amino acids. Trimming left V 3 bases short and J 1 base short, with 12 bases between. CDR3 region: CSVEPRPQNTEAFF. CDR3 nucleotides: TGCAGCGTTGAGCCGCGGCCTCAGAACACTGAAGCTTTCTTT.

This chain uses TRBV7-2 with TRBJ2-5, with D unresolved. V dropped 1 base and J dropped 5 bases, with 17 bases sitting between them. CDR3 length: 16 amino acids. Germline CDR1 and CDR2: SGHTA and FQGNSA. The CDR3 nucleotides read TGTGCCAGCAGCTTAGAAAGTCCCTCGATAGGGGAGACCCAGTACTTC. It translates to CASSLESPSIGETQYF.

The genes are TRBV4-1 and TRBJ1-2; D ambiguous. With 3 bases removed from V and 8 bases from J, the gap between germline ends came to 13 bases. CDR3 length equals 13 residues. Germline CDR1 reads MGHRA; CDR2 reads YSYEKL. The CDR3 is CASSHPTGTGYTF. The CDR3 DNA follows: TGCGCCAGCAGCCACCCGACGGGAACGGGCTACACCTTC.